Each of the 26 T cell receptor beta chains below was sequenced from the same sample in a study of T cell changes during pregnancy in multiple sclerosis. Profiling relied on immunoSEQ multiplex PCR, and the TCRdb table lists in-frame clones only, not all of them. In the table there are about 94,000 clones, around 94% of which are singletons. The sequencing used peripheral blood, collected in the third trimester of pregnancy. These receptors all stem from a female donor with multiple sclerosis, enrolled in a pregnancy study.

The chain carries TRBV19 and TRBJ1-5, with 7 nucleotides matching TRBD1. The length of the CDR3 is 15 residues. From germline, CDR1 is LNHDA and CDR2 SQIVND (reference sequence). The V gene end was trimmed by 7 bases and the J gene end by 2 bases; junction bases not matched to a gene: 8. The CDR3 bases are TGTGCCAGTAATTGGGACAGTCAGGGCAATCAGCCCCAGCATTTT. Its protein product is CASNWDSQGNQPQHF.

This rearrangement joins TRBV5-1 to TRBJ2-3; tentative D call: TRBD2 (5 bases). The germline V and J ends were trimmed by 3 bases and 6 bases, with 8 bases remaining between them. CDR3 length equals 12 residues. Germline lookup yields CDR1 SGHRS and CDR2 YFSETQ. Written as DNA, the CDR3 is TGCGCCAGCAGCTCGCGAGGGGATACGCAGTATTTT. This translates into CASSSRGDTQYF.

This sequence joins TRBV5-1 and TRBJ2-5, with TRBD1 matching 7 bases. V trimming: 0 bases; J trimming: 2 bases; junction bases outside the gene matches: 7. Germline CDR1 is SGHRS and CDR2 is YFSETQ. The CDR3 sequence is 16 residues long. This CDR3 is CASSLGVDRVQETQYF. In nucleotides, the CDR3 is TGCGCCAGCAGCTTGGGTGTCGACAGGGTTCAAGAGACCCAGTACTTC. The full variable domain, with the rest looked up from reference TRBV5-1 and TRBJ2-5, is KAGVTQTPRYLIKTRGQQVTLSCSPISGHRSVSWYQQTPGQGLQFLFEYFSETQRNKGNFPGRFSGRQFSNSRSEMNVSTLELGDSALYLCASSLGVDRVQETQYFGPGTRLLVL.

The rearrangement uses TRBV2 and TRBJ1-1, with no clear D. Germline CDR1 is SNHLY and CDR2 is FYNNEI. V was clipped by 6 bases and J by 1 base, with 9 bases between them. The CDR3 spans 13 residues. CDR3 DNA sequence: TGTGCCAGCAGGAGCTCCTGGAACACTGAAGCTTTCTTT. This translates into CASRSSWNTEAFF.

The rearrangement links TRBV15 to TRBJ2-2; 8 bases agree with TRBD2. Germline V gene sequence: CDR1 LNHNV, CDR2 YYDKDF (reference sequence). This CDR3 is 16 amino acids long. Trimming removed 6 bases from V and 5 bases from J; junction bases left unmatched: 11. CDR3 amino acids: CATSWGTSGWTGELFF. The DNA for the CDR3 is TGTGCCACCAGTTGGGGTACTAGCGGCTGGACCGGGGAGCTGTTTTTT.

This sequence joins TRBV19 and TRBJ2-7, with 9 bases lining up with TRBD2. Trimming at V came to 3 bases and at J to 3 bases, leaving 3 bases not matched to a gene. This CDR3 has 14 residues. The germline gives CDR1 LNHDA, CDR2 SQIVND (reference sequence). The CDR3 loop reads CASSMASGDYEQYF. Written as DNA, the CDR3 is TGTGCCAGTAGTATGGCTAGCGGGGACTACGAGCAGTACTTC.

This clone was counted a single time. The rearrangement joins TRBV18 to TRBJ1-1; TRBD1 matches at 9 bases. The CDR3 loop spans 16 amino acids. Trimming at V came to 6 bases and at J to 1 base, leaving 9 bases not matched to a gene. CDR1 and CDR2 from the germline V gene are KGHSH and LQKENI. The CDR3 sequence: CASSPKAGQGNTEAFF. The CDR3 bases are TGTGCCAGCTCCCCCAAGGCGGGACAGGGGAACACTGAAGCTTTCTTT.

The chain joins TRBV28 to TRBJ2-2; 11 bases agree with TRBD2. With 1 base clipped from V and 2 bases from J, the junction kept 3 bases outside the gene matches. The CDR3 is 17 residues long. Germline V gene data show CDR1 as MDHEN and CDR2 as SYDVKM. CDR3 DNA: TGTGCCAGCAGTTTATTAGGGACTAGCGGAAACACCGGGGAGCTGTTTTTT. Translating gives CASSLLGTSGNTGELFF.

The chain uses TRBV19 and TRBJ2-7, with 10 bases identical to TRBD1. From germline, CDR1 is LNHDA and CDR2 SQIVND (reference sequence). V shed 5 bases and J 4 bases; nucleotides not matched to a gene: 2. The CDR3 has 13 residues. The DNA of the CDR3 is TGTGCCAGTAGTCCGGACAGGGGGTACGAGCAGTACTTC. Protein: CASSPDRGYEQYF.

The chain joins TRBV27 to TRBJ2-3, with TRBD2 matching over 14 bases. Unmatched junction bases numbered 4, after V lost 4 bases and J lost 4 bases. This CDR3 has 16 amino acids. Germline V CDR1 and CDR2: MNHEY, SMNVEV (reference sequence). Here the CDR3 DNA reads TGTGCCAGCAGTTCGGGACTAGCGGGAGTGGCAGATACGCAGTATTTT. This encodes CASSSGLAGVADTQYF.

This clone showed up just once. V usage is TRBV4-1 and J usage is TRBJ2-7, with 7 bases aligning to TRBD2. After removal of 3 bases from V and 2 bases from J, the junction contained 16 bases not matched to a gene. Germline CDR1 reads MGHRA; CDR2 reads YSYEKL. The CDR3 covers 18 residues. CDR3 region: CASSHPLVLAGEAYEQYF. In DNA, the CDR3 is TGCGCCAGCAGCCACCCCCTCGTTCTTGCGGGAGAGGCCTACGAGCAGTACTTC.

The chain is built from TRBV7-6 and TRBJ2-1; 8 bases align to TRBD1. In germline, CDR1 is SGHVS, CDR2 FNYEAQ. The CDR3 consists of 14 residues. Trimming at V came to 5 bases and at J to 8 bases, leaving 8 bases not matched to a gene. DNA for the CDR3: TGTGCCAGCAGCCCCCCCGGGACAGGCGATGAGCAGTTCTTC. It is translated as CASSPPGTGDEQFF. The complete variable domain, with remaining parts taken from reference TRBV7-6 and TRBJ2-1, reads GAGVSQSPRYKVTKRGQDVALRCDPISGHVSLYWYRQALGQGPEFLTYFNYEAQQDKSGLPNDRFSAERPEGSISTLTIQRTEQRDSAMYRCASSPPGTGDEQFFGPGTRLTVL.

V is TRBV7-8 and J is TRBJ1-3; tentatively, D is TRBD1 (6 bases). Germline loops: CDR1 SGHVS, CDR2 FQNEAQ. V lost 10 bases and J lost 3, with 10 bases in between. The CDR3 contains 12 residues. For the CDR3, the DNA is TGTGCCACGAGGGGGATTGGAAACACCATATATTTT. Amino acid sequence: CATRGIGNTIYF.

This chain connects TRBV19 to TRBJ2-7; 7 bases are shared with TRBD1. With 5 bases clipped from V and 2 bases from J, the junction kept 6 bases outside the gene matches. The CDR3 totals 14 residues. Germline V gene lookup returns CDR1 LNHDA and CDR2 SQIVND (reference sequence). The DNA of the CDR3 is TGTGCCAGTAGTGAGAGGGGGCTCCCCTACGAGCAGTACTTC. Translated, it gives CASSERGLPYEQYF.

The rearrangement links TRBV18 to TRBJ1-4, with 9 positions matching TRBD1. Losses at the gene ends were 6 bases for V and 7 bases for J; bases not matched to a gene: 9. Germline values: CDR1 KGHSH, CDR2 LQKENI. CDR3 length: 15 amino acids. This chain's CDR3 is CASSLNTGGGEKLFF. The CDR3 bases are TGTGCCAGCTCCCTCAATACAGGGGGCGGTGAAAAACTGTTTTTT.

This clone was seen just once. The chain recombines TRBV27 with TRBJ2-1; 9 bases align to TRBD2. This CDR3 region has 15 residues. After removal of 3 bases from V and 14 bases from J, the junction contained 14 bases not matched to a gene. CDR1 is MNHEY and CDR2 is SMNVEV in the germline V gene (reference sequence). The CDR3 spells CASSLGLAHREREFF. CDR3 sequence (DNA): TGTGCCAGCAGTTTGGGACTAGCCCATCGGGAAAGGGAGTTCTTC.

V is TRBV9 and J is TRBJ2-7, with 7 positions matching TRBD2. Germline-derived CDR1 and CDR2 are SGDLS and YYNGEE. The CDR3 covers 15 residues. The V gene end was trimmed by 0 bases and the J gene end by 5 bases; junction bases not matched to a gene: 8. The CDR3 nucleotides read TGTGCCAGCAGCGTAGACGGCGGGAGTAATAACGAGCAGTACTTC. Its translation is CASSVDGGSNNEQYF.

This chain joins TRBV28 and TRBJ2-7; tentative D call: TRBD1 (6 bases). The CDR3 extends over 16 amino acids. Germline V gene lookup returns CDR1 MDHEN and CDR2 SYDVKM. Trimming left V 5 bases short and J 4 bases short, with 21 bases between. The CDR3 DNA reads as TGTGCCAGCAGTCAACAACAGGGTATCAAACCTTACGAGCAGTACTTC. Translation: CASSQQQGIKPYEQYF.

The CDR3 coding sequence is TGTGCCAGCAGACTAAACAGGGGGTTGTTGTCCTACGAGCAGTACTTC. Protein sequence: CASRLNRGLLSYEQYF. V usage is TRBV2 and J usage is TRBJ2-7; 8 bases fit TRBD1. The CDR3 totals 16 residues. V was pared by 6 bases and J by 1 base, with 11 bases of the junction left unmatched. Germline V gene sequence: CDR1 SNHLY, CDR2 FYNNEI.

V usage is TRBV29-1 and J usage is TRBJ2-5; 7 nucleotides line up with TRBD2. J gave up 2 bases and V 6 bases, and 9 bases lay outside the gene matches. Germline lookup yields CDR1 SQVTM and CDR2 ANQGSEA. The CDR3 has 14 residues. The CDR3 is CSVSSGSVQETQYF. The CDR3 DNA reads TGCAGCGTCTCTAGCGGATCGGTACAAGAGACCCAGTACTTC.

V usage is TRBV19 and J usage is TRBJ1-4; 10 bases fit TRBD1. V gave up 6 bases and J gave up 6 bases; unmatched junction bases: 7. The CDR3 contains 15 residues. The V gene's germline CDR1 is LNHDA and CDR2 SQIVND (reference sequence). CDR3 DNA: TGTGCCAGTAGCACCGCCGGGACAGGGGATGAAAAACTGTTTTTT. It specifies CASSTAGTGDEKLFF. Combining the CDR3 with reference TRBV19 and TRBJ1-4 gives the whole variable domain DGGITQSPKYLFRKEGQNVTLSCEQNLNHDAMYWYRQDPGQGLRLIYYSQIVNDFQKGDIAEGYSVSREKKESFPLTVTSAQKNPTAFYLCASSTAGTGDEKLFFGSGTQLSVL.

This rearrangement joins TRBV2 to TRBJ2-1; no clear D. Germline V gives CDR1 SNHLY, CDR2 FYNNEI. CDR3 length: 11 amino acids. Trimming pared 5 bases from V and 6 bases from J, leaving 5 bases between. In DNA, the CDR3 is TGTGCCAGCAGTTACTCCAATGAGCAGTTCTTC. It translates to CASSYSNEQFF. The full variable domain, with the rest looked up from reference TRBV2 and TRBJ2-1, is EPEVTQTPSHQVTQMGQEVILRCVPISNHLYFYWYRQILGQKVEFLVSFYNNEISEKSEIFDDQFSVERPDGSNFTLKIRSTKLEDSAMYFCASSYSNEQFFGPGTRLTVL.

Note on this clone: The identical CDR3 is also encoded by other nucleotide sequences in the sample. The V and J genes are TRBV27 and TRBJ2-7; D not resolved. The CDR3 spans 14 residues. V was trimmed by 3 bases and J by 0 bases, leaving 9 bases between them. Per germline, CDR1 MNHEY and CDR2 SMNVEV (reference sequence). The CDR3 protein is CASSLGQASYEQYF. CDR3 sequence (DNA): TGTGCCAGCAGTTTGGGCCAGGCCTCCTACGAGCAGTACTTC.

On this clone itself: The junction does not match germline at one end; this may be a read error. This chain links TRBV28 with TRBJ2-7; 9 bases line up with TRBD1. The CDR3 is 13 amino acids. CDR1 is MDHEN and CDR2 is SYDVKM in the germline V gene. CDR3 coding DNA: TGTGCCAGCAGTCCCCCGGGACAGGGTACCCTAGGGTTC. Encoded protein: CASSPPGQGTLGF.

J is TRBJ2-1 and V is TRBV11-3; D perhaps matches TRBD2 (5 bases). V was pared by 3 bases and J by 7 bases, with 7 bases between. The CDR3 runs 12 residues. The germline V gene has CDR1 SGHNT and CDR2 YENEEA. The CDR3 sequence: CASSFRGNEQFF. CDR3 DNA sequence: TGTGCCAGCAGCTTCCGGGGTAATGAGCAGTTCTTC.

The J gene is TRBJ1-1, the V gene TRBV19, with 7 bases matching TRBD1. The CDR3 covers 12 residues. J lost 10 bases, V lost 6 bases, and 8 bases had no gene match. Per the germline V gene, CDR1 is LNHDA and CDR2 is SQIVND (reference sequence). CDR3 DNA: TGTGCCAGTAGCACCTACAGGGGACGAGCTTTCTTT. Amino acid sequence: CASSTYRGRAFF.